The 25 T cell receptor beta chains presented below share a single source sample, sequenced in a study of blood T cell repertoires in COVID-19. TCRdb keeps only in-frame clones here, not all; method: immunoSEQ multiplex PCR. The top ten hold approximately 14% of the sample, which has 200,000 to 250,000 clones, 85% to 90% seen once. What was sequenced was PBMCs or T cells enriched from blood (not recorded which). The source of these receptors is a woman between 50 and 59 years old with acute COVID-19.

The rearrangement links TRBV27 to TRBJ2-1, with TRBD2 as a possible D gene (6 bases). V was cut by 3 bases and J by 1 base, with 10 bases left in between. The length of the CDR3 is 15 residues. CDR1 and CDR2 (germline): MNHEY, SMNVEV (reference sequence). In nucleotides, the CDR3 is TGTGCCAGCAGTTTGAGGGAGGCATCCTACAATGAGCAGTTCTTC. Protein product: CASSLREASYNEQFF.

The gene calls are TRBV7-9 and TRBJ1-6; possible D gene TRBD1, 5 bases. CDR1 SEHNR and CDR2 FQNEAQ come from the germline V gene (reference sequence). The V end was cut by 2 bases, the J end by 6 bases, with 17 bases between. The CDR3 covers 17 residues. The CDR3 is CASSLYGGTDGNSPLHF. CDR3 bases: TGTGCCAGCAGCTTATATGGCGGGACGGACGGTAATTCACCCCTCCACTTT. The full variable domain, in which reference TRBV7-9 and TRBJ1-6 provide the parts outside the CDR3, is DTGVSQNPRHKITKRGQNVTFRCDPISEHNRLYWYRQTLGQGPEFLTYFQNEAQLEKSRLLSDRFSAERPKGSFSTLEIQRTEQGDSAMYLCASSLYGGTDGNSPLHFGNGTRLTVT.

The chain recombines TRBV4-2 with TRBJ2-5; 10 positions agree with TRBD2. CDR3 length: 16 residues. Germline V gene lookup returns CDR1 LGHNA and CDR2 YNFKEQ. Trimming removed 3 bases from V and 4 bases from J; junction bases left unmatched: 8. In DNA, the CDR3 is TGTGCCAGCAGCCACCATGGGACTAGCGCGGGAGAGACCCAGTACTTC. This encodes CASSHHGTSAGETQYF.

The chain has TRBV7-2 and TRBJ2-1; 10 nucleotides align to TRBD1. CDR1 is SGHTA, CDR2 FQGNSA, per germline. J was trimmed by 5 bases and V by 11 bases; bases with no gene match: 12. This CDR3 contains 15 residues. Written as DNA, the CDR3 is TGTGCCGGCGGGCCCGGGACAGGGGACCACAATGAGCAGTTCTTC. This sequence encodes CAGGPGTGDHNEQFF.

V and J are TRBV7-8 and TRBJ2-3; D unresolved. V lost 3 bases, J lost 7 bases, and 14 bases lay in between. This CDR3 has 14 amino acids. Germline V lookup: CDR1 SGHVS, CDR2 FQNEAQ. The CDR3, as DNA: TGTGCCAGCAGCTTTAATCTCGTTGCGAATACGCAGTATTTT. The encoded protein is CASSFNLVANTQYF.

This clone was counted a single time. V gene TRBV7-2 combines with J gene TRBJ2-3; 15 bases map to TRBD2. Trimming took 5 bases from V and 7 from J; bases not matched to a gene: 4. CDR1 SGHTA and CDR2 FQGNSA come from the germline V gene. The CDR3 is 15 amino acids. The CDR3 coding sequence is TGTGCCAGCAGCCCTGGACTAGCGGGAGGGTATACGCAGTATTTT. Translation: CASSPGLAGGYTQYF.

This clone was detected once. The J gene is TRBJ2-7, the V gene TRBV28; 10 nucleotides match TRBD1. V shed 4 bases and J 4 bases; nucleotides not matched to a gene: 7. The CDR3 sequence is 15 residues long. CDR1 and CDR2 (germline): MDHEN, SYDVKM. The CDR3 protein is CASSSNRDRGYEQYF. The CDR3 bases are TGTGCCAGCAGTTCAAATCGGGACAGGGGATACGAGCAGTACTTC.

The chain couples TRBV6-1 to TRBJ2-7, with D unclear. Germline assignment: CDR1 MNHNS and CDR2 SASEGT. CDR3 length: 13 residues. Trimming removed 2 bases from V and 3 bases from J, with 8 bases in between. DNA of the CDR3: TGTGCCAGCAGTGAAAACCACAACTACGAGCAGTACTTC. Translated: CASSENHNYEQYF.

The chain employs TRBV4-2 and TRBJ1-1; D perhaps matches TRBD1 (5 bases). CDR1 and CDR2 (germline): LGHNA, YNFKEQ. The germline V and J ends were trimmed by 3 bases and 0 bases, with 14 bases remaining between them. The CDR3 is 16 residues long. The CDR3 DNA reads TGTGCCAGCAGCCAGGGAGGAGAGGGGTTGAACACTGAAGCTTTCTTT. It translates to CASSQGGEGLNTEAFF.

The chain is built from TRBV28 and TRBJ1-6, with 7 bases fitting TRBD1. Germline V gene sequence: CDR1 MDHEN, CDR2 SYDVKM. J lost 5 bases, V lost 5 bases, and 12 bases had no gene match. The CDR3 is made up of 17 amino acids. The CDR3 bases are TGTGCCAGCAGTCACGAATACTCGGGACAGCATAATTCACCCCTCCACTTT. Amino acids: CASSHEYSGQHNSPLHF.

This clone was seen a handful of times. This chain links TRBV6-5 with TRBJ1-2; D is perhaps TRBD1 (5 bases). Germline V gene data show CDR1 as MNHEY and CDR2 as SVGAGI. V dropped 7 bases and J dropped 0 bases, with 15 bases sitting between them. This CDR3 has 15 amino acids. The CDR3 sequence: CASNPLGAANYGYTF. As DNA, the CDR3 is TGTGCCAGCAACCCCCTTGGGGCCGCTAACTATGGCTACACCTTC.

V and J are TRBV19 and TRBJ2-1; D might be TRBD2 (6 bases). Germline V gene data show CDR1 as LNHDA and CDR2 as SQIVND (reference sequence). The CDR3 length is 14 residues. Deletions cut 1 base from V and 9 bases from J, with 13 bases between. Here the CDR3 DNA reads TGTGCCAGTAGTATAGCGGGAGTTTCCGGTGAGCAGTTCTTC. This codes for CASSIAGVSGEQFF.

This clone has a single count. This chain uses TRBV5-8 with TRBJ1-5; possible D gene TRBD1, 5 bases. The CDR3 runs to 16 residues. V was shortened by 5 bases and J by 7 bases, with 22 bases between the two germline ends. CDR1 is SGHTS, CDR2 YDEGEE, per germline. The CDR3 is CASRSGPQDTPQPQHF. The DNA of the CDR3 is TGTGCCAGCAGATCCGGCCCCCAGGACACCCCCCAGCCCCAGCATTTT.

J is TRBJ1-6 and V is TRBV21-1; TRBD1, the D gene given by the table, was not confirmed from the DNA. TRBV21-1 corresponds to a pseudogene. CDR3 length: 15 amino acids. The CDR3 nucleotides are TGTGCCAGCAGCAAGTACAGGTTGTATAATTCACCCCTCCACTTT. Its protein product is CASSKYRLYNSPLHF.

The chain carries TRBV30 and TRBJ1-2, with D possibly matching TRBD1 (5 bases). V was cut by 3 bases and J by 8 bases, with 13 bases left in between. The germline CDR1 and CDR2 sequences are GTSNPN and SVGIG (reference sequence). This CDR3 comprises 12 residues. The DNA of the CDR3 is TGTGCCTGGAGAAGGGGAGGGGCCGGCTACACCTTC. This sequence encodes CAWRRGGAGYTF.

This clone was counted once. V usage is TRBV5-5 and J usage is TRBJ2-2; D may be TRBD1 (5 bases). Looked up from germline, CDR1 is SGHKS and CDR2 is YYEKEE (reference sequence). There are 12 residues in the CDR3. Trimming removed 3 bases from V and 8 bases from J, with 8 bases in between. CDR3: CASSWQGGELFF. The CDR3 bases are TGTGCCAGCAGCTGGCAGGGAGGGGAGCTGTTTTTT.

The chain joins TRBV11-1 to TRBJ2-2; 9 bases agree with TRBD2. Germline CDR1 is SGHAT and CDR2 is FQDESV (reference sequence). This CDR3 is 16 amino acids long. V lost 5 bases to trimming and J lost 4 bases; unmatched junction nucleotides: 8. DNA of the CDR3: TGTGCCAGCAGCCTGGGGCGGGAGGGCAGCACCGGGGAGCTGTTTTTT. The encoded protein is CASSLGREGSTGELFF.

CDR3 region: CASSPLGQRTDTQYF. The CDR3 DNA sequence: TGTGCCAGCTCACCACTTGGACAACGCACAGATACGCAGTATTTT. This rearrangement joins TRBV18 to TRBJ2-3; D may be TRBD1 (5 bases). The germline V and J ends were trimmed by 1 base and 1 base, with 9 bases remaining between them. Germline V lookup: CDR1 KGHSH, CDR2 LQKENI. CDR3 length equals 15 residues.

J is TRBJ2-7 and V is TRBV2; 8 bases align to TRBD2. The CDR3 is 15 amino acids. The trim removed 7 bases at V and 4 bases at J, leaving 12 bases unmatched. Germline V gene lookup returns CDR1 SNHLY and CDR2 FYNNEI. The CDR3 spells CASNKGAGDLYEQYF. The CDR3 coding sequence is TGTGCCAGCAACAAAGGAGCGGGAGATCTGTACGAGCAGTACTTC.

This chain uses TRBV6-5 with TRBJ2-7, with TRBD1 matching 7 bases. The CDR3 is 15 residues long. Germline V gives CDR1 MNHEY, CDR2 SVGAGI. J lost 5 bases, V lost 2 bases, and 9 bases had no gene match. The CDR3 reads CASSYALQGFHEQYF. DNA for the CDR3: TGTGCCAGCAGTTACGCATTACAGGGGTTCCACGAGCAGTACTTC.

This sequence joins TRBV4-1 and TRBJ2-1; TRBD1 agrees at 11 bases. Per the germline V gene, CDR1 is MGHRA and CDR2 is YSYEKL. The CDR3 is made up of 16 amino acids. J gave up 10 bases and V 6 bases, and 14 bases lay outside the gene matches. CDR3 amino acids: CASRPVLLRDRGEQFF. DNA of the CDR3: TGCGCCAGCAGGCCCGTTCTTCTCAGGGACAGGGGGGAGCAGTTCTTC.

V gene TRBV7-6 combines with J gene TRBJ2-1; 11 nucleotides line up with TRBD2. This CDR3 has 17 amino acids. CDR1 and CDR2 (germline): SGHVS, FNYEAQ. Trimming removed 1 base from V and 9 bases from J; junction bases left unmatched: 11. The CDR3, as DNA: TGTGCCAGCAGCTTAGGGGTGGTAGCGGGAGGGCAGCGTGAGCAGTTCTTC. It codes for CASSLGVVAGGQREQFF.

The chain has TRBV19 and TRBJ1-4; 12 nucleotides match TRBD1. Germline CDR1 is LNHDA and CDR2 is SQIVND (reference sequence). There are 15 residues in the CDR3. The V and J ends lost 9 bases and 8 bases, in that order; junction bases with no gene match: 10. CDR3 sequence (DNA): TGTGCCAGCCAGCTGGGGGGGACAGGGGGCGAAAAACTGTTTTTT. Amino acids: CASQLGGTGGEKLFF.

The rearrangement links TRBV5-1 to TRBJ2-3; 11 bases fit TRBD2. CDR1 and CDR2 from the germline V gene are SGHRS and YFSETQ. V trimming: 3 bases; J trimming: 2 bases; junction bases outside the gene matches: 8. The CDR3 is made up of 17 amino acids. In DNA, the CDR3 is TGCGCCAGCAGCTATTCCGGGACTAGCGGATACACAGATACGCAGTATTTT. Amino acid sequence: CASSYSGTSGYTDTQYF.

The chain couples TRBV7-9 to TRBJ1-6; 9 nucleotides match TRBD1. After removal of 1 base from V and 9 bases from J, the junction contained 4 bases not matched to a gene. Germline assignment: CDR1 SEHNR and CDR2 FQNEAQ (reference sequence). The CDR3 loop spans 15 amino acids. This CDR3 reads CASSLEGTGRSPLHF. Written as DNA, the CDR3 is TGTGCCAGCAGCTTAGAGGGGACAGGGCGTTCACCCCTCCACTTT.